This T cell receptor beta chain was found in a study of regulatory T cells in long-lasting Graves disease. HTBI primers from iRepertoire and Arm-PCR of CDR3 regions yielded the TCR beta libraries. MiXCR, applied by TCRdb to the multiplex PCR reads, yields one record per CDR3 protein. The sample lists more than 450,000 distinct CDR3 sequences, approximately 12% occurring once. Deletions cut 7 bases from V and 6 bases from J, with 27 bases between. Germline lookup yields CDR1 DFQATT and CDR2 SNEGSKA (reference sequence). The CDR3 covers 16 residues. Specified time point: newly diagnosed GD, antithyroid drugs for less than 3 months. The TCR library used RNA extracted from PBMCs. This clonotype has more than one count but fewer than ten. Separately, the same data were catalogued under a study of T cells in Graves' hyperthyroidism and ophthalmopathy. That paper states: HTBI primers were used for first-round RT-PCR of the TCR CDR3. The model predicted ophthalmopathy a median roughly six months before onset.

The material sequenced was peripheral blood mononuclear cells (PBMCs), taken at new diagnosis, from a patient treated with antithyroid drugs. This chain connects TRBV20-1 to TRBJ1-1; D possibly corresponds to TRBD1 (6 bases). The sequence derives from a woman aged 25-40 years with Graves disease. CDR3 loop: CSVLYFGGQELPEAFF. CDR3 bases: TGCAGTGTTTTGTATTTCGGGGGGCAGGAACTCCCTGAAGCTTTCTTT.